The entry below describes one T cell receptor (beta chain). Assay used: immunoSEQ multiplex PCR; TCRdb lists only in-frame clones, some missing. This table holds under 150,000 clones. There are 14 residues in the CDR3. The junction had 10 bases not matched to a gene; V was cut back by 8 bases and J by 5 bases. Germline assignment: CDR1 ENHRY and CDR2 SYGVKD. This sample was included in a study of T cell responses to AZD1222 COVID-19 vaccine. The sample taken for sequencing was peripheral blood. This sequence joins TRBV10-3 and TRBJ2-7; TRBD1 aligns across 9 bases. The sequence came from an adult in good health. In DNA, the CDR3 is TGTGCCATCGGATCCGGGACAGGGAGTCACGAGCAGTACTTC. It translates to CAIGSGTGSHEQYF.